Below are 22 T cell receptor beta chains sequenced from a single sample in a study of PD-L1 blockade in urothelial cancer. Profiling relied on immunoSEQ multiplex PCR, and the TCRdb table lists in-frame clones only, not all of them. The sample contains some 50,000 clones, around 88% of which appear only once. Documented time point: pretreatment peripheral blood. The sequencing here drew on PBMCs, taken around atezolizumab (anti-PD-L1) treatment. These receptors were obtained from a woman aged 55-70 years with urothelial cancer.

The chain recombines TRBV14 with TRBJ1-1; no clear D. V was cut by 0 bases and J by 7 bases, with 9 bases left in between. Germline loops: CDR1 SGHDN, CDR2 FVKESK. There are 13 residues in the CDR3. The CDR3 here is CASSQEMVSEAFF. The DNA of the CDR3 is TGTGCCAGCAGCCAAGAGATGGTGAGTGAAGCTTTCTTT.

The chain carries TRBV20-1 and TRBJ1-2; TRBD1 is a possible D gene (6 bases). V dropped 5 bases and J dropped 8 bases, with 12 bases sitting between them. Germline CDR1 DFQATT, CDR2 SNEGSKA (reference sequence). This CDR3 is 11 amino acids long. CDR3 bases: TGCAGTGCTCGGACAGACAAGGGCTACACCTTC. It encodes CSARTDKGYTF.

This clone has just one count. The chain links TRBV7-8 to TRBJ1-5; maybe TRBD1 (6 bases). Trimming removed 4 bases from V and 7 bases from J, with 17 bases in between. The germline CDR1 and CDR2 sequences are SGHVS and FQNEAQ. The CDR3 extends over 15 amino acids. The CDR3 coding sequence is TGTGCCAGCAGCTCATCACAGGGTTGGACGCAGCCCCAGCATTTT. Residues: CASSSSQGWTQPQHF.

The chain joins TRBV5-5 to TRBJ1-5, with 7 bases matching TRBD1. The CDR3 spans 16 residues. V shed 2 bases, J shed 4 bases, and the junction held 9 bases outside the gene matches. The germline CDR1 and CDR2 sequences are SGHKS and YYEKEE (reference sequence). The CDR3 DNA is TGTGCCAGCAGCTTAGGAACAGGGGTTGGTAATCAGCCCCAGCATTTT. This translates into CASSLGTGVGNQPQHF.

This CDR3 is CASSLWITGGGEDTQYF. The CDR3 DNA is TGTGCCAGCAGTTTATGGATAACAGGGGGTGGGGAAGATACGCAGTATTTT. This chain uses TRBV27 with TRBJ2-3, with 8 positions matching TRBD1. The V gene end was trimmed by 1 base and the J gene end by 5 bases; junction bases not matched to a gene: 11. CDR3 size: 17 residues. Germline CDR1 reads MNHEY; CDR2 reads SMNVEV (reference sequence).

This chain connects TRBV2 to TRBJ2-4, with TRBD2 matching 11 bases. Germline V CDR1 and CDR2: SNHLY, FYNNEI. With 6 bases clipped from V and 4 bases from J, the junction kept 8 bases outside the gene matches. The CDR3 contains 16 residues. The CDR3 loop is CASSDTLAGGKNIQYF. The CDR3 nucleotides read TGTGCCAGCAGCGACACCCTAGCGGGGGGAAAAAACATTCAGTACTTC. Together with reference TRBV2 and TRBJ2-4, the CDR3 gives the full variable domain: EPEVTQTPSHQVTQMGQEVILRCVPISNHLYFYWYRQILGQKVEFLVSFYNNEISEKSEIFDDQFSVERPDGSNFTLKIRSTKLEDSAMYFCASSDTLAGGKNIQYFGAGTRLSVL.

The J gene is TRBJ1-6, the V gene TRBV7-2; D is unclear. The CDR3 is 12 amino acids. Trimming left V 10 bases short and J 9 bases short, with 13 bases between. Germline CDR1 reads SGHTA; CDR2 reads FQGNSA. In DNA, the CDR3 is TGTGCCACCACGTTTGCGGCTTCACCCCTCCACTTT. Translating it yields CATTFAASPLHF.

J is TRBJ1-1 and V is TRBV7-2; D is ambiguous. Trimming cost V 3 bases and J 4 bases, with 9 bases left between them. This CDR3 comprises 13 residues. Germline CDR1 SGHTA, CDR2 FQGNSA. CDR3: CASSLSRITEAFF. The CDR3 region has the DNA TGTGCCAGCAGCTTGAGTCGAATCACTGAAGCTTTCTTT.

The chain has TRBV18 and TRBJ2-7; D remains ambiguous. From germline, CDR1 is KGHSH and CDR2 LQKENI. This CDR3 spans 15 amino acids. V was shortened by 1 base and J by 4 bases, with 14 bases between the two germline ends. The CDR3 coding sequence is TGTGCCAGCTCACCACGCAGACTCAACCTATACGAGCAGTACTTC. It codes for CASSPRRLNLYEQYF.

V and J are TRBV9 and TRBJ2-5; 16 nucleotides align to TRBD2. CDR3 length: 18 amino acids. Trimming at V came to 0 bases and at J to 2 bases, leaving 4 bases not matched to a gene. Per the germline V gene, CDR1 is SGDLS and CDR2 is YYNGEE. CDR3 sequence reads: CASSVGGLAGGGQETQYF. Written as DNA, the CDR3 is TGTGCCAGCAGCGTAGGGGGACTAGCGGGAGGGGGGCAAGAGACCCAGTACTTC.

The V and J genes are TRBV2 and TRBJ2-1, with D maybe TRBD1 (6 bases). CDR3 size: 14 residues. Germline V gene data show CDR1 as SNHLY and CDR2 as FYNNEI. The V gene lost 6 bases and the J gene lost 6 bases, with 15 bases spanning the gap. The CDR3 loop reads CASSESGEGNEQFF. The DNA of the CDR3 is TGTGCCAGCAGCGAGTCAGGGGAAGGCAATGAGCAGTTCTTC. The whole variable domain, remainder taken from reference TRBV2 and TRBJ2-1, is EPEVTQTPSHQVTQMGQEVILRCVPISNHLYFYWYRQILGQKVEFLVSFYNNEISEKSEIFDDQFSVERPDGSNFTLKIRSTKLEDSAMYFCASSESGEGNEQFFGPGTRLTVL.

The count of this clone is one. This chain connects TRBV18 to TRBJ2-2; 10 bases agree with TRBD2. The CDR3 is 19 residues long. With V trimmed by 1 base and J by 0 bases, 8 bases remained unmatched. Germline CDR1 reads KGHSH; CDR2 reads LQKENI. The CDR3 spells CASSPLGSGGASNTGELFF. The CDR3 nucleotides are TGTGCCAGCTCACCACTTGGAAGCGGGGGGGCTTCGAACACCGGGGAGCTGTTTTTT.

This chain links TRBV7-2 with TRBJ1-6; 7 positions match TRBD1. The CDR3 is 13 amino acids. Germline V gene data show CDR1 as SGHTA and CDR2 as FQGNSA. J gave up 11 bases and V 5 bases, and 6 bases lay outside the gene matches. CDR3 amino acids: CASSPRQGTPLHF. The CDR3 DNA is TGTGCCAGCAGCCCCCGACAGGGAACACCCCTCCACTTT.

The chain is built from TRBV9 and TRBJ1-4; D is perhaps TRBD1 (5 bases). Germline-derived CDR1 and CDR2 are SGDLS and YYNGEE. V gave up 2 bases and J gave up 5 bases, with 10 bases separating them. The CDR3 extends over 14 amino acids. CDR3 protein: CASSVGGDNEKLFF. In nucleotides, the CDR3 is TGTGCCAGCAGCGTCGGGGGGGACAATGAAAAACTGTTTTTT. Full variable domain (outside the CDR3, taken from reference TRBV9 and TRBJ1-4): DSGVTQTPKHLITATGQRVTLRCSPRSGDLSVYWYQQSLDQGLQFLIQYYNGEERAKGNILERFSAQQFPDLHSELNLSSLELGDSALYFCASSVGGDNEKLFFGSGTQLSVL.

The chain uses TRBV4-3 and TRBJ2-7; TRBD2 matches 13 bases. Germline values: CDR1 LGHNA, CDR2 YSLEER. The V segment lost 4 bases and the J segment 4 bases; nucleotides outside the gene matches: 7. The CDR3 is 16 residues long. This CDR3 reads CASSPAGLAGAYEQYF. The CDR3 DNA is TGCGCCAGCAGCCCCGCCGGACTAGCGGGAGCATACGAGCAGTACTTC.

The J gene is TRBJ2-7, the V gene TRBV10-3, with a weak D call TRBD1 (6 bases). Trimming cost V 7 bases and J 0 bases, with 10 bases left between them. There are 13 residues in the CDR3. Looked up from germline, CDR1 is ENHRY and CDR2 is SYGVKD. The CDR3 sequence is CAITRDNSYEQYF. The CDR3 bases are TGTGCCATCACCCGGGACAACTCCTACGAGCAGTACTTC.

The chain has TRBV5-6 and TRBJ2-5; the D gene is possibly TRBD1 (6 bases). Germline values: CDR1 SGHDT, CDR2 YYEEEE. The CDR3 consists of 14 residues. Trimming left V 0 bases short and J 4 bases short, with 10 bases between. The DNA for the CDR3 is TGTGCCAGCAGCTTGGAGGGGGTTGGAGAGACCCAGTACTTC. Its translation: CASSLEGVGETQYF.

About this clone: One end of the junction is discordant with germline, which a read error may explain. This chain joins TRBV7-2 and TRBJ2-3; 9 bases match TRBD2. CDR3 size: 14 residues. Germline V lookup: CDR1 SGHTA, CDR2 FQGNSA. In DNA, the CDR3 is TGTGCCAGCAGCTCCAGAAGGACTAGCGCTGGGCGACATTTT. It is translated as CASSSRRTSAGRHF.

The chain links TRBV19 to TRBJ2-7; 8 bases map to TRBD2. V lost 7 bases to trimming and J lost 3 bases; unmatched junction nucleotides: 8. This CDR3 has 14 residues. The germline CDR1 and CDR2 sequences are LNHDA and SQIVND (reference sequence). CDR3 loop: CASTPGLGGYEQYF. The CDR3, as DNA: TGTGCCAGTACACCGGGACTAGGGGGCTACGAGCAGTACTTC.

The gene calls are TRBV10-3 and TRBJ1-3; weak D call: TRBD1 (5 bases). The CDR3 consists of 14 residues. Trimming stripped 2 bases from V and 4 bases from J, with 9 bases between. CDR1 is ENHRY, CDR2 SYGVKD, per germline. The CDR3 loop is CAISEGAPGNTIYF. The CDR3 DNA reads TGTGCCATCAGTGAGGGGGCGCCGGGAAACACCATATATTTT.

The count of this clone is one. The V and J genes are TRBV7-3 and TRBJ2-7; TRBD2 might be the D (5 bases). The CDR3 extends over 15 amino acids. Looked up from germline, CDR1 is SGHTA and CDR2 is FQGTGA. V lost 2 bases and J lost 3, with 14 bases in between. The CDR3 sequence: CASSLGGLEGYEQYF. The CDR3 DNA sequence: TGTGCCAGCAGCTTAGGAGGACTTGAGGGCTACGAGCAGTACTTC.

The rearrangement joins TRBV28 to TRBJ1-1; D not resolved. Trimming shortened V by 2 bases and J by 2 bases, and 18 bases separated the two germline ends. The CDR3 totals 17 residues. Germline V CDR1 and CDR2: MDHEN, SYDVKM. In DNA, the CDR3 is TGTGCCAGCAGTTTAGTCGTGCCTCAGGCCATCAACACTGAAGCTTTCTTT. This codes for CASSLVVPQAINTEAFF.